A single sample is the source of the 21 T cell receptor beta chains below, sequenced in a study of CD8 T cells in ankylosing spondylitis. Study results and caveats: Seemingly distinctive of ankylosing spondylitis blood was a TCR beta motif formed by eight highly homologous variants.

One entry per CDR3 protein, called by TCRdb with MiXCR from the 5' RACE reads. The sample holds some 840,000 distinct CDR3 sequences, over 9.5% seen once. These receptors have no identified antigens. The sequencing sample was made of blood, either unsorted or a sorted T cell fraction (not recorded which). The receptors were gathered from a male donor with ankylosing spondylitis.

This clonotype has more than one count but fewer than ten. The chain has TRBV4-2 and TRBJ2-7; the match to TRBD1 covers 9 bases. Germline assignment: CDR1 LGHNA and CDR2 YNFKEQ. The ends lost 3 bases at V and 4 bases at J; junction bases unmatched: 7. CDR3 size: 15 residues. This CDR3 is CASSHTGGLPYEQYF. CDR3 sequence (DNA): TGTGCCAGCAGCCACACAGGGGGCTTGCCTTACGAGCAGTACTTC.

V and J are TRBV2 and TRBJ1-5; TRBD1 is a possible D gene (6 bases). V was pared by 6 bases and J by 5 bases, with 11 bases between. The CDR3 runs 13 residues. CDR1 and CDR2 from the germline V gene are SNHLY and FYNNEI. The CDR3 reads CASRRGGYQPQHF. Written as DNA, the CDR3 is TGTGCCAGCAGGAGGGGGGGATATCAGCCCCAGCATTTT.

In this sample, this clonotype turned up many times. V and J are TRBV7-2 and TRBJ2-5; weak D call: TRBD1 (6 bases). Germline assignment: CDR1 SGHTA and CDR2 FQGNSA. The CDR3 loop spans 13 amino acids. V was shortened by 10 bases and J by 1 base, with 13 bases between the two germline ends. This CDR3 is CATTGRAQETQYF. The CDR3 region has the DNA TGTGCCACGACAGGACGAGCCCAAGAGACCCAGTACTTC.

This clonotype has ten or more counts. The CDR3 loop reads CSVNSPGGGTEAFF. The CDR3 DNA sequence: TGCAGCGTTAACTCCCCGGGAGGCGGCACTGAAGCTTTCTTT. The V gene is TRBV29-1, the J gene TRBJ1-1; D uncertain. V lost 5 bases and J lost 4, with 17 bases in between. The germline V gene has CDR1 SQVTM and CDR2 ANQGSEA. This CDR3 spans 14 amino acids.

This sequence joins TRBV28 and TRBJ2-7; 7 bases agree with TRBD2. Germline trimming cut 2 bases from V and 0 bases from J; bases unmatched to any gene: 4. Germline V gene sequence: CDR1 MDHEN, CDR2 SYDVKM. There are 15 residues in the CDR3. The CDR3 sequence is CASSLGGSGSYEQYF. CDR3 coding DNA: TGTGCCAGCAGTTTAGGCGGGAGTGGCTCCTACGAGCAGTACTTC.

This clonotype has just one count. The chain combines TRBV5-1 with TRBJ2-3; TRBD2 agrees at 8 bases. The CDR3 loop spans 16 amino acids. V dropped 4 bases and J dropped 3; count of bases not matched to a gene: 10. Per the germline V gene, CDR1 is SGHRS and CDR2 is YFSETQ. The CDR3, as DNA: TGCGCCAGCAGCCCCACAGCGGGAGATGGTACAGATACGCAGTATTTT. Translated, it gives CASSPTAGDGTDTQYF. The complete variable domain, with remaining parts taken from reference TRBV5-1 and TRBJ2-3, reads KAGVTQTPRYLIKTRGQQVTLSCSPISGHRSVSWYQQTPGQGLQFLFEYFSETQRNKGNFPGRFSGRQFSNSRSEMNVSTLELGDSALYLCASSPTAGDGTDTQYFGPGTRLTVL.

This chain connects TRBV27 to TRBJ2-7, with no clear D. The V end was cut by 5 bases, the J end by 0 bases, with 29 bases between. The CDR3 sequence is 20 residues long. Germline V gene sequence: CDR1 MNHEY, CDR2 SMNVEV (reference sequence). This CDR3 reads CASSPTPTQTQPLSSYEQYF. The CDR3 DNA is TGTGCCAGCAGTCCGACCCCCACTCAAACCCAACCCCTGAGCTCCTACGAGCAGTACTTC.

This clonotype was seen repeatedly, ten times or more. V and J are TRBV12-3 or TRBV12-4 and TRBJ1-4; D is perhaps TRBD1 (5 bases). The CDR3 has 11 residues. The V and J ends lost 2 bases and 10 bases respectively, with 5 bases between them. The CDR3: CASSLRGKLFF. The CDR3 DNA sequence: TGTGCCAGCAGTTTAAGGGGAAAACTGTTTTTT.

The chain employs TRBV12-3 or TRBV12-4 and TRBJ2-7; 9 nucleotides align to TRBD1. Trimming removed 6 bases from V and 5 bases from J; junction bases left unmatched: 11. CDR3 length: 15 amino acids. CDR3 residues: CASSYPGQGLHEQYF. Here the CDR3 DNA reads TGTGCCAGCAGCTACCCGGGACAGGGTCTCCACGAGCAGTACTTC.

This clonotype was seen more than once but under ten times. The chain's CDR3 is CASSPGLAGRYEQFF. The CDR3 DNA reads TGTGCCAGCAGTCCGGGACTAGCGGGGAGGTATGAGCAGTTCTTC. V gene TRBV12-3 or TRBV12-4 combines with J gene TRBJ2-1, with TRBD2 matching over 13 bases. With 5 bases clipped from V and 8 bases from J, the junction kept 6 bases outside the gene matches. The CDR3 totals 15 residues.

The chain joins TRBV28 to TRBJ1-2; D not resolved. Germline values: CDR1 MDHEN, CDR2 SYDVKM. V dropped 5 bases and J dropped 3 bases, with 19 bases sitting between them. This CDR3 comprises 16 residues. In DNA form, the CDR3 reads TGTGCCAGCAGTGGGCCGGTGGATCAAAGCCACTATGGCTACACCTTC. Its protein is CASSGPVDQSHYGYTF.

This clonotype was seen more than once but under ten times. The gene calls are TRBV20-1 and TRBJ1-5; possible D gene TRBD1, 5 bases. This CDR3 is built from 15 residues. The germline gives CDR1 DFQATT, CDR2 SNEGSKA (reference sequence). The ends were cut back, 5 bases at V and 7 bases at J, with 21 bases in the middle. Here the CDR3 reads CSASPSWGSAQPQHF. The CDR3 DNA reads as TGCAGTGCTTCCCCCTCATGGGGGTCGGCACAGCCCCAGCATTTT.

In this sample, this clonotype turned up a few times. This rearrangement joins TRBV10-3 to TRBJ2-1; D call uncertain. Germline V lookup: CDR1 ENHRY, CDR2 SYGVKD. The CDR3 runs 17 residues. V gave up 2 bases and J gave up 0 bases, with 14 bases separating them. The CDR3 DNA reads as TGTGCCATCAGTGAGCGGTTAGGTAGTATCTCCTACAATGAGCAGTTCTTC. Amino acid sequence: CAISERLGSISYNEQFF.

The genes are TRBV7-2 and TRBJ2-3; no clear D gene. The CDR3 is 13 amino acids. Germline V CDR1 and CDR2: SGHTA, FQGNSA. V was trimmed by 5 bases and J by 3 bases, leaving 9 bases between them. The CDR3 region has the DNA TGTGCCAGCAGCCAAAGGACGACAGATACGCAGTATTTT. This translates into CASSQRTTDTQYF.

The chain is built from TRBV6-1 and TRBJ1-1; D uncertain. CDR3 size: 11 residues. CDR1 and CDR2 from the germline V gene are MNHNS and SASEGT. Trimming left V 10 bases short and J 5 bases short, with 11 bases between. The CDR3 sequence is CATPSRTEAFF. The CDR3, as DNA: TGTGCCACCCCCTCCCGAACTGAAGCTTTCTTT.

This clonotype was detected a few times. The chain combines TRBV5-5 with TRBJ1-3, with D perhaps matching TRBD1 (5 bases). V lost 0 bases and J lost 2, with 6 bases in between. Germline V gene data show CDR1 as SGHKS and CDR2 as YYEKEE (reference sequence). The CDR3 totals 14 residues. The CDR3 region is CASSLVRAGNTIYF. As DNA, the CDR3 is TGTGCCAGCAGCTTGGTCAGGGCTGGAAACACCATATATTTT.

The chain couples TRBV7-2 to TRBJ2-5; possibly TRBD2 for D (6 bases). V lost 5 bases, J lost 3 bases, and 16 bases lay in between. This CDR3 is built from 15 residues. CDR1 and CDR2 from the germline V gene are SGHTA and FQGNSA. The chain's CDR3 is CASSQNNLAEETQYF. The CDR3, as DNA: TGTGCCAGCAGCCAAAACAACTTAGCGGAAGAGACCCAGTACTTC.

The chain couples TRBV29-1 to TRBJ1-1; no clear D. Trimming stripped 3 bases from V and 3 bases from J, with 11 bases between. Germline CDR1 reads SQVTM; CDR2 reads ANQGSEA. The CDR3 length is 13 residues. The CDR3 bases are TGCAGCGTTGAGCCGGTCCGGGACACTGAAGCTTTCTTT. It encodes CSVEPVRDTEAFF.

This clonotype came up many times. The chain recombines TRBV27 with TRBJ2-3; TRBD2 matches 9 bases. After removal of 1 base from V and 6 bases from J, the junction contained 5 bases not matched to a gene. This CDR3 comprises 15 residues. Looked up from germline, CDR1 is MNHEY and CDR2 is SMNVEV (reference sequence). The CDR3 nucleotides are TGTGCCAGCAGTTTATTGGCGGGAGGGCCGGATACGCAGTATTTT. Translated: CASSLLAGGPDTQYF.

There are many counts of this clonotype. The genes are TRBV6-2 or TRBV6-3 and TRBJ2-1; 7 bases agree with TRBD1. This CDR3 comprises 16 residues. The ends lost 5 bases at V and 6 bases at J; junction bases unmatched: 13. Germline V lookup: CDR1 MNHEY, CDR2 SVGEGT. In DNA, the CDR3 is TGTGCCAGCAGTCGCCCCACAGGGGTTTTTGGCAATGAGCAGTTCTTC. Protein sequence: CASSRPTGVFGNEQFF.

This clonotype was seen a few times. The chain joins TRBV7-9 to TRBJ1-6, with D tentatively TRBD1 (5 bases). The germline V and J ends were trimmed by 5 bases and 15 bases, with 11 bases remaining between them. This CDR3 has 11 amino acids. Germline assignment: CDR1 SEHNR and CDR2 FQNEAQ (reference sequence). CDR3 protein: CASSPGDILHF. CDR3 nucleotides: TGTGCCAGCAGCCCGGGGGATATCCTCCACTTT.